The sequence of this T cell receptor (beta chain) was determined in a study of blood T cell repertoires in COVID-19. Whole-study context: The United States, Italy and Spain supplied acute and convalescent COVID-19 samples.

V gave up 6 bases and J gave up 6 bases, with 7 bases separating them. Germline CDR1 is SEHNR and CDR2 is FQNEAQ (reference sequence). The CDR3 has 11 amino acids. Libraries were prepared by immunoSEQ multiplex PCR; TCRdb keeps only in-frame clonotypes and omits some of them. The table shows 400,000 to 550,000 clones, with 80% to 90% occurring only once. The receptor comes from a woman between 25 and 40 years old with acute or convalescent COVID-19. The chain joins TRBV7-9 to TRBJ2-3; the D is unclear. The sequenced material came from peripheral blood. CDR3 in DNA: TGTGCCAGCAGTGTCGGGGATACGCAGTATTTT. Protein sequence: CASSVGDTQYF.